This T cell receptor (beta chain) was documented in a study of T cell changes during pregnancy in multiple sclerosis. Assay: immunoSEQ multiplex PCR; the TCRdb copy retains only in-frame clones and omits some. The sample includes 30,000 or so clones, 75% to 90% seen only once; the top ten take about 11%. This specimen consisted of CD8+ T cells from peripheral blood mononuclear cells, obtained in the second trimester of pregnancy. The TCR originated in a female donor with multiple sclerosis, enrolled in a pregnancy study.

DNA of the CDR3: TGTGCCAGCAGCGAGGACAGGTTTAACACTGAAGCTTTCTTT. As protein: CASSEDRFNTEAFF. This chain links TRBV9 with TRBJ1-1, with TRBD1 matching 7 bases. The CDR3 is 14 residues long. J lost 2 bases, V lost 3 bases, and 4 bases had no gene match. Germline-derived CDR1 and CDR2 are SGDLS and YYNGEE.